The 13 T cell receptor beta chains given below trace back to one sample, sequenced in a study of cytomegalovirus exposure and HLA in healthy donors. The repertoire was sequenced with immunoSEQ multiplex PCR; TCRdb's copy has only in-frame clones and lacks some. The sample carries roughly 230,000 clones, roughly 88% recorded once. Material for sequencing was PBMCs. The source is a woman aged 25 to 39 in good health and CMV-seronegative.

The chain is built from TRBV7-2 and TRBJ2-3; the D is unclear. Germline values: CDR1 SGHTA, CDR2 FQGNSA. V shed 4 bases and J shed 4 bases, with 12 bases lying between them. This CDR3 comprises 14 residues. The CDR3 is CASSWELHSDTQYF. CDR3 in DNA: TGTGCCAGCAGCTGGGAACTCCACTCAGATACGCAGTATTTT.

This clone was seen a few times. The gene calls are TRBV2 and TRBJ2-7; D is perhaps TRBD1 (5 bases). Germline V gene sequence: CDR1 SNHLY, CDR2 FYNNEI. This CDR3 has 13 residues. V dropped 3 bases and J dropped 2 bases, with 8 bases sitting between them. The CDR3 bases are TGTGCCAGCAGTGAGGCACAGGCCTACGAGCAGTACTTC. This codes for CASSEAQAYEQYF. Variable domain in full (rest from reference TRBV2 and TRBJ2-7): EPEVTQTPSHQVTQMGQEVILRCVPISNHLYFYWYRQILGQKVEFLVSFYNNEISEKSEIFDDQFSVERPDGSNFTLKIRSTKLEDSAMYFCASSEAQAYEQYFGPGTRLTVT.

The rearrangement uses TRBV7-6 and TRBJ2-7; D is undetermined. This CDR3 region has 15 residues. V shed 0 bases and J shed 0 bases, with 9 bases lying between them. Germline CDR1 reads SGHVS; CDR2 reads FNYEAQ. CDR3 sequence (DNA): TGTGCCAGCAGCTTAGCTGGACGAGTCTCCTACGAGCAGTACTTC. It encodes CASSLAGRVSYEQYF.

This clone was recorded only once. The rearrangement links TRBV18 to TRBJ2-7; no reliable D call. The CDR3 covers 13 residues. Germline-derived CDR1 and CDR2 are KGHSH and LQKENI. Trimming shortened V by 3 bases and J by 1 base, and 7 bases separated the two germline ends. In nucleotides, the CDR3 is TGTGCCAGCTCACCGGCAGAGTCCTACGAGCAGTACTTC. Residues: CASSPAESYEQYF.

Here the CDR3 DNA reads TGTGCCAGCAGCTTATCGTCGCGTAGACCCTACGAGCAGTACTTC. It specifies CASSLSSRRPYEQYF. This sequence joins TRBV7-2 and TRBJ2-7; no clear D. From germline, CDR1 is SGHTA and CDR2 FQGNSA. This CDR3 spans 15 amino acids. V lost 2 bases and J lost 2, with 13 bases in between.

This clone was recorded only once. This rearrangement joins TRBV19 to TRBJ2-2; D ambiguous. Germline CDR1 reads LNHDA; CDR2 reads SQIVND (reference sequence). The ends were cut back, 7 bases at V and 0 bases at J, with 9 bases in the middle. CDR3 length equals 14 residues. The CDR3 bases are TGTGCCAGTAAGACGCACGCGAACACCGGGGAGCTGTTTTTT. Amino acid sequence: CASKTHANTGELFF. Together with reference TRBV19 and TRBJ2-2, the CDR3 gives the full variable domain: DGGITQSPKYLFRKEGQNVTLSCEQNLNHDAMYWYRQDPGQGLRLIYYSQIVNDFQKGDIAEGYSVSREKKESFPLTVTSAQKNPTAFYLCASKTHANTGELFFGEGSRLTVL.

This CDR3 reads CASSRGRGTGELFF. The CDR3 DNA sequence: TGTGCCAGCAGCAGGGGGCGAGGCACCGGGGAGCTGTTTTTT. V and J are TRBV7-9 and TRBJ2-2; 7 bases fit TRBD1. CDR3 length: 14 residues. The J segment lost 4 bases and the V segment lost 5 bases, leaving 4 bases of the junction unmatched. Germline V gene sequence: CDR1 SEHNR, CDR2 FQNEAQ (reference sequence).

The chain uses TRBV9 and TRBJ2-7, with 7 bases fitting TRBD1. The germline V gene encodes CDR1 SGDLS and CDR2 YYNGEE. The ends lost 3 bases at V and 2 bases at J; junction bases unmatched: 5. The CDR3 sequence is 14 residues long. The CDR3 loop is CASSAGTDTYEQYF. The CDR3 DNA is TGTGCCAGCAGCGCCGGGACAGATACCTACGAGCAGTACTTC. Drawing the rest from reference TRBV9 and TRBJ2-7, the complete variable domain is DSGVTQTPKHLITATGQRVTLRCSPRSGDLSVYWYQQSLDQGLQFLIQYYNGEERAKGNILERFSAQQFPDLHSELNLSSLELGDSALYFCASSAGTDTYEQYFGPGTRLTVT.

The gene calls are TRBV28 and TRBJ2-1; TRBD1 aligns across 8 bases. Germline trimming cut 5 bases from V and 9 bases from J; bases unmatched to any gene: 3. CDR3 length: 12 residues. CDR1 MDHEN and CDR2 SYDVKM come from the germline V gene. CDR3 bases: TGTGCCAGCAGTGGACAGGGCAGTGAGCAGTTCTTC. Its translation: CASSGQGSEQFF.

V usage is TRBV28 and J usage is TRBJ2-2, with 7 bases lining up with TRBD1. This CDR3 comprises 15 residues. Germline CDR1 reads MDHEN; CDR2 reads SYDVKM. Trimming took 6 bases from V and 5 from J; bases not matched to a gene: 9. The CDR3 nucleotides are TGTGCCAGCAGGACCACAGGGGCGGGTACCGGGGAGCTGTTTTTT. Amino acid sequence: CASRTTGAGTGELFF.

The chain carries TRBV27 and TRBJ2-7, with D uncertain. CDR1 and CDR2 (germline): MNHEY, SMNVEV (reference sequence). The V and J ends lost 3 bases and 0 bases respectively, with 6 bases between them. The length of the CDR3 is 13 residues. CDR3 bases: TGTGCCAGCAGTTTCCAGAGCTCCTACGAGCAGTACTTC. It encodes CASSFQSSYEQYF.

CDR3 residues: CASRATGPNTGELFF. For the CDR3, the DNA is TGTGCCAGCAGAGCGACAGGGCCGAACACCGGGGAGCTGTTTTTT. The rearrangement uses TRBV7-6 and TRBJ2-2, with 7 bases that match TRBD1. Germline V gives CDR1 SGHVS, CDR2 FNYEAQ. The CDR3 sequence is 15 residues long. The V segment lost 6 bases and the J segment 0 bases; nucleotides outside the gene matches: 4.

This clone was observed once. The chain has TRBV28 and TRBJ2-1; 7 bases are shared with TRBD1. The J segment lost 5 bases and the V segment lost 5 bases, leaving 9 bases of the junction unmatched. The CDR3 is made up of 15 amino acids. Germline CDR1 MDHEN, CDR2 SYDVKM. In DNA form, the CDR3 reads TGTGCCAGCAGTCTCGCCCGGGACAGAAACAATGAGCAGTTCTTC. It is translated as CASSLARDRNNEQFF.